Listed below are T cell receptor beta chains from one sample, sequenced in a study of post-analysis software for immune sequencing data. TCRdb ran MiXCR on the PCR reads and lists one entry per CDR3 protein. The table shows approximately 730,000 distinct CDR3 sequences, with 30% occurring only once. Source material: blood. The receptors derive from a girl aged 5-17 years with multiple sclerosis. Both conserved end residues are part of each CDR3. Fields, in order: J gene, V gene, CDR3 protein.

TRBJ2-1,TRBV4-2,CASSQDRRQGVRRLFF
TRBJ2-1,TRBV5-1,CASSSISGGAGEQFF
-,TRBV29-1,CSDSHEQYF
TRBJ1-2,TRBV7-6,CASSLGIGLGTMPYGYTF
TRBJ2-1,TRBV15,CATSRDVGEQFF
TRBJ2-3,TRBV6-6,CASTVTGARTDTQYF
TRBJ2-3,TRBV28,CASTAGGGDTQYF
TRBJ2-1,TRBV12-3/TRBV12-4,CAGIPGQGSYNEQFF
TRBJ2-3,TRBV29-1,CSVGRRTAGDTQYF
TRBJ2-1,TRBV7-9,CASSSPPGQSYNEQFF
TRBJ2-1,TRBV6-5,CASSYLPDSRIEQFF
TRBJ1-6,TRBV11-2,CASSPDGTGGNSPLHF
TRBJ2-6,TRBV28,CASSGIGFFTGEAGGANVLTF
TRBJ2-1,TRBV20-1,CSAIAPGVSINEQFF
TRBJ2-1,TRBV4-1,CASSYQGAGNEQFF
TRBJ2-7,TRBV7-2,CASSRLTSGRSYEQYF
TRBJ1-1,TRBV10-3,CAIKEQGIGAEAFF
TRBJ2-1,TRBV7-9,CASSYASGGAYYNEQFF
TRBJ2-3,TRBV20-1,CSARFQGPQYF
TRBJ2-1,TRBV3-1,CASSQSPSGGASSYNEQFF
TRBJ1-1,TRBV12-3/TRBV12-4,CASSTPGQGNTEAFF
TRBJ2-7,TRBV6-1,CASSEGGTEDYEQYF
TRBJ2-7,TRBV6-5,CASSNSLGTYEQYF
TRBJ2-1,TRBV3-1,CASSQGIRTWQFF
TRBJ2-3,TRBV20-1,CSAARGASGSADTQYF
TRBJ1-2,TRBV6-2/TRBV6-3,CASVAKGAYYGYTF
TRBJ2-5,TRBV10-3,CAISEASGGQETQYF
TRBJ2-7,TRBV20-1,CSAPREDLLYEQYF
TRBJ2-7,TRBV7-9,CASSLVHYEQYF
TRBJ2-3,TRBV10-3,CAISGYRGLSTDTQYF
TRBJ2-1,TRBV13,CASSPDPSVGVPEQFF
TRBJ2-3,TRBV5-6,CASSRGQPTDTQYF
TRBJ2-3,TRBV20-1,CSARDLYTDTQYF
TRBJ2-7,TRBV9,CASSVVGGSNEQYF
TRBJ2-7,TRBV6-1,CASILVSGGSYEQYF
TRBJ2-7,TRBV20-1,CSARDRRRVSYEQYF
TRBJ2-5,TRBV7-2,CASSLGWTPPETQYF
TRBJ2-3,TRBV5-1,CASSVPGWTSGDSWADTQYF
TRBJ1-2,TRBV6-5,CASSYSSGDYGYTF